This TCR beta chain was recorded in a study of cytomegalovirus exposure and HLA in healthy donors. From germline, CDR1 is SNHLY and CDR2 FYNNEI. The CDR3 contains 12 residues. The junction had 4 bases not matched to a gene; V was cut back by 10 bases and J by 1 base. PCR primers comprised 60 Vbeta and 13 Jbeta primers. Sequenced by immunoSEQ multiplex PCR; TCRdb stores in-frame clones only, minus some. The data show over 110,000 clones, 65% to 85% seen once. The source material was PBMCs. This TCR was sampled from a male donor in good health and CMV-seronegative. The chain uses TRBV2 and TRBJ2-7, with 7 bases that match TRBD1. Here the CDR3 reads CATADRSYEQYF. The CDR3 nucleotides are TGTGCCACAGCGGACAGGTCCTACGAGCAGTACTTC.